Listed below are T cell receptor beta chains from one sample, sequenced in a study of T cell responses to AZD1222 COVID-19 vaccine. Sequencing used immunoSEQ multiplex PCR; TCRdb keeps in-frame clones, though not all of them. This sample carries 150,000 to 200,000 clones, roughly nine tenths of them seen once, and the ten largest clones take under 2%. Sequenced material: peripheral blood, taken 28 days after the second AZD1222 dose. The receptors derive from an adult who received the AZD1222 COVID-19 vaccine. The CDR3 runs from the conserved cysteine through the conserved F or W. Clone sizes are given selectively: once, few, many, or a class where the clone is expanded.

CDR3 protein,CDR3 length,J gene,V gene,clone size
CASSVTWGQGRHTIYF,16,TRBJ1-3,TRBV9,-
CASSSSPRGIYEQYF,15,TRBJ2-7,TRBV19,-
CASSSRQVTYNEQFF,15,TRBJ2-1,TRBV3-1/TRBV3-2,-
CASSSAGRADGYTF,14,TRBJ1-2,TRBV6-6,once
CATSDLGRSNYGYTF,15,TRBJ1-2,TRBV24-1,-
CASNGQGRINQPQHF,15,TRBJ1-5,TRBV6-5,-
CASSAHSRPNEQFF,14,TRBJ2-1,TRBV9,-
CATSRSAGLASQETQYF,17,TRBJ2-5,TRBV15,once
CASSPMDSQSVNTEAFF,17,TRBJ1-1,TRBV18,once
CASSYDDRNTEAFF,14,TRBJ1-1,TRBV6-2/TRBV6-3,-
CASSRDIRGRNEQFF,15,TRBJ2-1,TRBV4-1,-
CASSQGGFTDTQYF,14,TRBJ2-3,TRBV18,-
CASSRLASNYEQYF,14,TRBJ2-7,TRBV7-8,-
CASSHYGQWEKLFF,14,TRBJ1-4,TRBV4-2,-
CASSVGGRGTYNEQFF,16,TRBJ2-1,TRBV9,-
CASSSGQSYNEQFF,14,TRBJ2-1,TRBV7-2,-
CACRFWGADSPLHF,14,TRBJ1-6,TRBV2,-
CASSRGQWGNQPQHF,15,TRBJ1-5,TRBV7-8,-
CASSEGTSNYGYTF,14,TRBJ1-2,TRBV2,few
CASSLVQISGNTIYF,15,TRBJ1-3,TRBV7-9,-
CASSPQGRGTETQYF,15,TRBJ2-5,TRBV6-6,-
CASSLTWAGGYTF,13,TRBJ1-2,TRBV5-4,-
CASSLVSSGVSSYEQYF,17,TRBJ2-7,TRBV7-8,-
CASSMASGRLYEQYF,15,TRBJ2-7,TRBV19,-
CASSLRGVGPNGYTF,15,TRBJ1-2,TRBV27,-